What follows describes a single TCR beta chain. What it binds is not known. The CDR3 consists of 16 residues. The V segment lost 2 bases and the J segment 0 bases; nucleotides outside the gene matches: 4. Germline CDR1 and CDR2: SNHLY and FYNNEI. TCRdb's table, derived via immunoSEQ multiplex PCR, lists solely in-frame clones and lacks some. Of roughly 500,000 clones in the sample, more than 65% were seen once. This record belongs to a study of shared clonotypes between healthy human individuals. Study-wide points: It was expected that sequencing depth would affect clonotype sharing among donors.

The sample comprised PBMCs. The chain has TRBV2 and TRBJ1-3; 7 bases map to TRBD1. This TCR was recovered from a woman aged 40 to 50 in good health. Some clones in this sample may be carry-over from other donors' samples. The CDR3 loop reads CASSESRDSSGNTIYF. CDR3 bases: TGTGCCAGCAGTGAATCCCGGGACAGCTCTGGAAACACCATATATTTT.